What follows are 10 T cell receptor beta chains derived from one specimen sequenced in a study of blood T cell repertoires in COVID-19. Profiled with immunoSEQ multiplex PCR; TCRdb holds only in-frame clones, not every one. The sample gives hundreds of thousands of clones, nearly 90% of which show up once; roughly 1.6% is in the top ten. Sequenced material: PBMCs or T cells enriched from blood (not recorded which). These receptor sequences come from a woman under 30 with acute COVID-19.

The genes are TRBV19 and TRBJ2-5; 15 nucleotides line up with TRBD2. J gave up 4 bases and V 3 bases, and 3 bases lay outside the gene matches. Germline V gene lookup returns CDR1 LNHDA and CDR2 SQIVND (reference sequence). The CDR3 runs 16 residues. The CDR3 loop is CASSMGLAGGRETQYF. Here the CDR3 DNA reads TGTGCCAGTAGTATGGGACTAGCGGGAGGCAGAGAGACCCAGTACTTC.

The V call is TRBV28, the J call TRBJ2-7; 11 positions match TRBD2. After removal of 8 bases from V and 2 bases from J, the junction contained 5 bases not matched to a gene. The CDR3 has 14 residues. Germline V gene data show CDR1 as MDHEN and CDR2 as SYDVKM. The CDR3 DNA sequence: TGTGCCAGCGTAGCGGGAGGGCCCCCCTACGAGCAGTACTTC. Protein product: CASVAGGPPYEQYF.

The gene calls are TRBV7-9 and TRBJ2-3, with 13 bases lining up with TRBD2. V lost 8 bases and J lost 9; bases outside the gene matches: 14. The CDR3 is 16 residues long. Germline values: CDR1 SEHNR, CDR2 FQNEAQ (reference sequence). The DNA of the CDR3 is TGTGCCAGCCCCCCGACCACTAGCGGGAGGGGGATAACGCAGTATTTT. Translated, it gives CASPPTTSGRGITQYF.

The chain links TRBV18 to TRBJ1-4; 8 bases agree with TRBD1. The germline V gene encodes CDR1 KGHSH and CDR2 LQKENI. The CDR3 contains 15 residues. Trimming took 2 bases from V and 7 from J; bases not matched to a gene: 6. The CDR3 DNA is TGTGCCAGCTCACCAATCCCGGGACAGGCTGAAAAACTGTTTTTT. Translation gives CASSPIPGQAEKLFF.

This chain joins TRBV30 and TRBJ1-4; D may be TRBD1 (5 bases). The CDR3 covers 12 residues. With 0 bases removed from V and 10 bases from J, the gap between germline ends came to 9 bases. From germline, CDR1 is GTSNPN and CDR2 SVGIG (reference sequence). For the CDR3, the DNA is TGTGCCTGGAGTGTACTAAGGGGAAAACTGTTTTTT. It translates to CAWSVLRGKLFF. The full variable domain, rest sourced from reference TRBV30 and TRBJ1-4, is SQTIHQWPATLVQPVGSPLSLECTVEGTSNPNLYWYRQAAGRGLQLLFYSVGIGQISSEVPQNLSASRPQDRQFILSSKKLLLSDSGFYLCAWSVLRGKLFFGSGTQLSVL.

In DNA form, the CDR3 reads TGTGCCACCAGCATGGGGAAGACAGGGGCCCGAGGCGGGGAGCTGTTTTTT. Its translation: CATSMGKTGARGGELFF. The chain combines TRBV15 with TRBJ2-2, with TRBD1 matching over 8 bases. V lost 4 bases, J lost 7 bases, and 14 bases stayed unmatched. This CDR3 region has 17 residues. Germline V CDR1 and CDR2: LNHNV, YYDKDF (reference sequence).

The chain recombines TRBV15 with TRBJ2-7, with D tentatively TRBD2 (6 bases). Germline-derived CDR1 and CDR2 are LNHNV and YYDKDF (reference sequence). Trimming removed 5 bases at V and 2 bases at J, with 19 bases between. The CDR3 consists of 16 residues. The CDR3 here is CATSRSLGGGPYEQYF. The CDR3 coding sequence is TGTGCCACCAGCCGCTCCCTGGGGGGAGGTCCCTACGAGCAGTACTTC.

The chain's CDR3 is CAISAERENIQYF. The CDR3 nucleotides read TGTGCCATCAGTGCCGAGAGGGAAAACATTCAGTACTTC. The chain employs TRBV10-3 and TRBJ2-4; perhaps TRBD2 as D (5 bases). CDR3 length: 13 residues. V was shortened by 4 bases and J by 5 bases, with 9 bases between the two germline ends. CDR1 is ENHRY and CDR2 is SYGVKD in the germline V gene.

This clone was counted between two and nine times. The V call is TRBV2, the J call TRBJ2-6, with a possible D match to TRBD2 (6 bases). This CDR3 is 16 amino acids long. Germline V gene sequence: CDR1 SNHLY, CDR2 FYNNEI. The V gene lost 7 bases and the J gene lost 0 bases, with 13 bases spanning the gap. This CDR3 reads CASMAGTDSGANVLTF. CDR3 DNA sequence: TGTGCCAGCATGGCGGGAACGGACTCTGGGGCCAACGTCCTGACTTTC. Variable domain in full (rest from reference TRBV2 and TRBJ2-6): EPEVTQTPSHQVTQMGQEVILRCVPISNHLYFYWYRQILGQKVEFLVSFYNNEISEKSEIFDDQFSVERPDGSNFTLKIRSTKLEDSAMYFCASMAGTDSGANVLTFGAGSRLTVL.

V usage is TRBV6-6 and J usage is TRBJ1-2, with 9 bases lining up with TRBD1. Germline CDR1 and CDR2: MNHNY and SVGAGI (reference sequence). The CDR3 is 15 residues long. J gave up 0 bases and V 2 bases, and 1 base lay outside the gene matches. The CDR3 sequence is CASSYGTGSNYGYTF. The CDR3 nucleotides are TGTGCCAGCAGTTACGGGACAGGGTCTAACTATGGCTACACCTTC.